This TCR beta chain was captured by sequencing in a study of STAT3 mutations in large granular lymphocyte leukemia. Study context: Roughly half the longitudinally sequenced T-LGLL patients had canonical STAT3 mutations.

The CDR3 contains 14 residues. In germline, CDR1 is SGHRS, CDR2 YFSETQ. The ends were cut back, 4 bases at V and 2 bases at J, with 13 bases in the middle. Notes on this clone: Its matching antigen is unknown.

The study, taken as a whole, reports: At least one immunodominant TCR beta clonotype appeared in every T-cell large granular lymphocyte leukemia patient.

Sequencing was performed with immunoSEQ multiplex PCR; in TCRdb, only in-frame clones are kept and a portion is missing. The table shows some 10,000 clones, with more than 75% occurring only once. Sequences were obtained from peripheral blood mononuclear cells. The TCR sequence derives from a man between 60 and 75 years old with T-cell large granular lymphocyte leukemia. Some clones in this sample may be carry-over from other donors' samples. This rearrangement joins TRBV5-1 to TRBJ2-7; D is undetermined. The CDR3 DNA is TGCGCCAGCAGCGCAGCGTGGTCCGCCTACGAGCAGTACTTC. It is translated as CASSAAWSAYEQYF.